The clone carrying this T cell receptor beta chain was seen more than once but under ten times. Its antigen is currently unknown. A much larger clone lies one base from this, so it may be a read error. TCRdb re-derived calls from the multiplex PCR reads in MiXCR, one entry per CDR3 protein. Altogether about 89,000 distinct CDR3 sequences are present, approximately 28% being singletons, with the ten largest covering 7.5% to 10%. Breast cancer patients provided tissue from their axillary draining lymph nodes. The sample is drawn from a study of breast tumors, draining lymph nodes, adjacent tissues. Findings of the study overall: Luminal-like breast cancer showed significantly greater tumor-nontumor repertoire similarity than basal-like breast cancer did. Compared with lymph nodes, tumors were less diverse; compared with nontumor tissue, more. Data fit most tumor T cells coming from lymph node, expanding in tumor.

The CDR3 loop spans 16 amino acids. V shed 8 bases and J 10 bases; nucleotides not matched to a gene: 14. The germline V gene encodes CDR1 SEHNR and CDR2 FQNEAQ (reference sequence). The V gene is TRBV7-9, the J gene TRBJ2-2; 12 nucleotides match TRBD1. Material for sequencing was axillary lymph node tissue. The receptor was isolated from a female donor with breast cancer. Some clones in this sample may be carry-over from other donors' samples. In nucleotides, the CDR3 is TGTGCCAGCGCCCGCTCCGGGACAGGGGGCGGGGAGGAGCTGTTTTTT. It translates to CASARSGTGGGEELFF.